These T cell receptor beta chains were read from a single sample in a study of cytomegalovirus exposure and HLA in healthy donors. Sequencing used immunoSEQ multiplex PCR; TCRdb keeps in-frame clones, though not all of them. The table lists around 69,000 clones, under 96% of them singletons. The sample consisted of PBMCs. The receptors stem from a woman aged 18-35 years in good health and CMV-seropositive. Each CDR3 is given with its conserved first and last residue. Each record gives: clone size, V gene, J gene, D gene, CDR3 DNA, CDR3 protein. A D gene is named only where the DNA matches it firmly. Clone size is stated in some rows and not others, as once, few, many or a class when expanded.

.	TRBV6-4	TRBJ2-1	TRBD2	TGTGCCAGCAGTGACCAAGCGGGAGGGAACAATGAGCAGTTCTTC	CASSDQAGGNNEQFF
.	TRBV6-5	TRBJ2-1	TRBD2	TGTGCCAGCAGTTACTCGATTGGGCGGGAGGGCAATGAGCAGTTCTTC	CASSYSIGREGNEQFF
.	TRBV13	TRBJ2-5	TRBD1	TGTGCCAGCAGCTCTGACAGGGGGCTGTTGGAGACCCAGTACTTC	CASSSDRGLLETQYF
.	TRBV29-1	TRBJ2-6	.	TGCAGCGTTGACGGTGGGGCCAACGTCCTGACTTTC	CSVDGGANVLTF
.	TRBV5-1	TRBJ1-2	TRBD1	TGCGCCAGCAGCCTCGGGACAGTTACTACCATTGGCTACACCTTC	CASSLGTVTTIGYTF
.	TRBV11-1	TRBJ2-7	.	TGTGCCAGCAGCGCCCGGGACAACTACGAGCAGTACTTC	CASSARDNYEQYF
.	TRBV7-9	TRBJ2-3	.	TGTGCCAGCAGCAGGGGACTCGGGGGCACAGATACGCAGTATTTT	CASSRGLGGTDTQYF
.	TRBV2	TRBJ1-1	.	TGTGCCAGCAGAAAGGAGGGGAACACTGAAGCTTTCTTT	CASRKEGNTEAFF
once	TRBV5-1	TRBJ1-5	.	TGCGCCAGCAGCGCGGGGTTAGGCAATCAGCCCCAGCATTTT	CASSAGLGNQPQHF
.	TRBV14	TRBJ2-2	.	TGTGCCAGCAGCCAAGAATTACGGTCTGAGCTGTTTTTT	CASSQELRSELFF
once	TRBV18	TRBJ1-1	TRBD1	TGTGCCAGCATACAAAGCCGAACAGGGGACACTGAAGCTTTCTTT	CASIQSRTGDTEAFF
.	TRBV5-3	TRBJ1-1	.	TGTGCCAGAAGCTTGGCCTGTTACAGGGTGAACTCAAACACTGAAGCTTTCTTT	CARSLACYRVNSNTEAFF
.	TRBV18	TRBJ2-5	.	TGTGCCAGCTCACCCCCCTGGCTGGAAGAGACCCAGTACTTC	CASSPPWLEETQYF
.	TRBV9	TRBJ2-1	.	TGTGCCAGCAGCGTCCAGACATCAGCCTACAATGAGCAGTTCTTC	CASSVQTSAYNEQFF
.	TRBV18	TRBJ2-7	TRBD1	TGTGCCAGCTCACCACGTTCGCGACAGGGCCTCTCCTACGAGCAGTACTTC	CASSPRSRQGLSYEQYF
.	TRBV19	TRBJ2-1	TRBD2	TGTGCCAGTAATGACAAACGGACTAGTTCTTACAATGAGCAGTTCTTC	CASNDKRTSSYNEQFF
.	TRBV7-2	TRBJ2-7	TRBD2	TGTGCCAGCAGCACTTCTAGCGGGGGTACCTACGAGCAGTACTTC	CASSTSSGGTYEQYF
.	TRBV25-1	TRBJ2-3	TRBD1	TGTGCCAGCAGCGTACAGGGGGCTGCGGATACGCAGTATTTT	CASSVQGAADTQYF
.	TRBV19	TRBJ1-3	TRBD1	TGTGCCAGTGGGACAGGGAGAAGCTCTGGAAACACCATATATTTT	CASGTGRSSGNTIYF
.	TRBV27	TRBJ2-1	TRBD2	TGTGCCAGCGGGACTACGACGTTCTTC	CASGTTTFF
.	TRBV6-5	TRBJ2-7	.	TGTGCCAGCAGTAGTCGGGGAGCCTACGAGCAGTACTTC	CASSSRGAYEQYF
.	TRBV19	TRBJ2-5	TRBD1	TGTGCCAGTAGTATAGGACAGGGGTTACAAGAGACCCAGTACTTC	CASSIGQGLQETQYF
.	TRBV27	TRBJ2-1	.	TGTGCCAGCAGTTTCGGGACAACAGGAGGTTATGAGCAGTTCTTC	CASSFGTTGGYEQFF
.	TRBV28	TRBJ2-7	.	TGTGCCAGCAGTTTGGGGGGAGCAACATCGTACGAGCAGTACTTC	CASSLGGATSYEQYF
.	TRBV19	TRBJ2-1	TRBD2	TGTGCCAGTAGTGCTTCTAGCGGGAGTGAGCAGTTCTTC	CASSASSGSEQFF
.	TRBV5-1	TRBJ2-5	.	TGCGCCAGCAGCTTGGCCCTACTACCACAAGAGACCCAGTACTTC	CASSLALLPQETQYF
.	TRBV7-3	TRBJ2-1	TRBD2	TGTGCCAGCAGCATGCTAGCGGGGAGGTCCGGCAATGAGCAGTTCTTC	CASSMLAGRSGNEQFF
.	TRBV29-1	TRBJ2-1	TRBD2	TGCAGCGTGGGCCTGGGAGGGGACAATGAGCAGTTCTTC	CSVGLGGDNEQFF
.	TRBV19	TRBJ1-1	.	TGTGCCAGTACCGTAGCTCGTGATAGGAACACTGAAGCTTTCTTT	CASTVARDRNTEAFF
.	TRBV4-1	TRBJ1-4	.	TGCGCCAGCAGCCAAGTGGGGCAGGGAAGAGAAAAACTGTTTTTT	CASSQVGQGREKLFF
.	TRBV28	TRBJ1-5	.	TGTGCCAGCAGTCCCTGGCAGGGGTCTGGCAATCAGCCCCAGCATTTT	CASSPWQGSGNQPQHF
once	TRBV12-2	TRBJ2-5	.	TGTGCAAGTCGCTTCCGGCCCTGCGGAGGCCAAGAGACCCAGTACTTC	CASRFRPCGGQETQYF
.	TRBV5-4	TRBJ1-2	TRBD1	TGTGCCAGCAGCCAAGCCGGGACAGGGCTTGGCTACACCTTC	CASSQAGTGLGYTF
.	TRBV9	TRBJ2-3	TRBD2	TGTGCCAGCAGCGTAGAACTAGCGGGAGCTGATACGCAGTATTTT	CASSVELAGADTQYF
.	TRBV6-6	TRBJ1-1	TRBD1	TGTGCCAGCAGTTACAGGCAGGGGGGTAACACTGAAGCTTTCTTT	CASSYRQGGNTEAFF
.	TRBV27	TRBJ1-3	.	TGTGCCAGCAGTTTAGGCGGATTCGGCTCAAGGAACACCATATATTTT	CASSLGGFGSRNTIYF
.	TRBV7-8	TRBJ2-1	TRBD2	TGTGCCAGCAGCCGTACTAGCGGGAGGTCAGGGAATGAGCAGTTCTTC	CASSRTSGRSGNEQFF
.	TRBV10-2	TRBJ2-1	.	TGCGCCAGCAGTGAGTCGAGTCAGGGCGAAGCCAATGAGCAGTTCTTC	CASSESSQGEANEQFF
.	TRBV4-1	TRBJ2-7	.	TGCGCCAGCAGCCAAGACAGGGTCGACTTGTACGAGCAGTACTTC	CASSQDRVDLYEQYF
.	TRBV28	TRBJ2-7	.	TGTGCCAGCAGTCCCCTGAGGACTGCAGACGAGCAGTACTTC	CASSPLRTADEQYF
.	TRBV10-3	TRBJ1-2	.	TGTGCCATCAGCCCCGGGGGAACGAACTATGGCTACACCTTC	CAISPGGTNYGYTF
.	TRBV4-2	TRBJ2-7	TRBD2	TGTGCCAGCACCAAACTAGCGGGAGACTACGAGCAGTACTTC	CASTKLAGDYEQYF
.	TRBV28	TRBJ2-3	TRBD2	TGTGCCAGCAGTTTAGGTTTAGCGGGGAGCACAGATACGCAGTATTTT	CASSLGLAGSTDTQYF
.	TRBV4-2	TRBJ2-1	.	TGTGCCAGCAGCCAAGCGGCGGCAAGCTCCTACAATGAGCAGTTCTTC	CASSQAAASSYNEQFF
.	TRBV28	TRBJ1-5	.	TGTGCCAGCAGTTTGGCAGGGGCCTTCAATCAGCCCCAGCATTTT	CASSLAGAFNQPQHF
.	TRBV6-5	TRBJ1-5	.	TGTGCCACCTCGAGGGAGAGCAATCAGCCCCAGCATTTT	CATSRESNQPQHF
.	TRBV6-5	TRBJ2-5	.	TGTGCCAGCAGCACTGGGGGACTCCTACAAGAGACCCAGTACTTC	CASSTGGLLQETQYF
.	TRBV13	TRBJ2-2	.	TGTGCCAGCAGCTTAGTAGACGAGGGCGGGGAGCTGTTTTTT	CASSLVDEGGELFF
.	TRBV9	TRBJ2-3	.	TGTGCCAGCAGCGTAGGTGGGGCGCGGGATACGCAGTATTTT	CASSVGGARDTQYF
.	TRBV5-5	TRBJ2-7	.	TGTGCCAGCAGCTTGGGACAGAAACGCTCCTACGAGCAGTACTTC	CASSLGQKRSYEQYF
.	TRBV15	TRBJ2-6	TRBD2	TGTGCCACCAGTGAGGGACTAGCTGGGGCCAACGTCCTGACTTTC	CATSEGLAGANVLTF
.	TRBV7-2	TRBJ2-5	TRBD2	TGTGCCAGCAGCCCAAGACCAGCGGGAGGGGGACAAGAGACCCAGTACTTC	CASSPRPAGGGQETQYF
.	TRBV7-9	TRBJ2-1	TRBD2	TGTGCCAGCAGCTCCTTCTGGGAGCGGGAGCACTACAATGAGCAGTTCTTC	CASSSFWEREHYNEQFF
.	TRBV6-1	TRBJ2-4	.	TGTGCCAGCAGTGAAGCCTCGGGCCGGCGGGGCCTAGCCAAAAACATTCAGTACTTC	CASSEASGRRGLAKNIQYF
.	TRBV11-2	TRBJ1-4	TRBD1	TGTGCCAGCAGCCCTCGAAGACAGGGTTCAGGGGAAAAACTGTTTTTT	CASSPRRQGSGEKLFF
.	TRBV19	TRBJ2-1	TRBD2	TGTGCCAGTAAGCTCACAGCGGGAGAGAACAATGAGCAGTTCTTC	CASKLTAGENNEQFF
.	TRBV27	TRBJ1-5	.	TGTGCCAGCAGTTTCAGCGGGGCACGCAATCAGCCCCAGCATTTT	CASSFSGARNQPQHF
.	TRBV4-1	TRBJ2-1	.	TGCGCCAGCAGCCTTGCGTTGGGGGGACGGGGGAATGAGCAGTTCTTC	CASSLALGGRGNEQFF
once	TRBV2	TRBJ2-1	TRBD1	TGTGCCAGTTCCCGGGACAGGGGTAGGAGCTCCTACAATGAGCAGTTCTTC	CASSRDRGRSSYNEQFF
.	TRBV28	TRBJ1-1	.	TGTGCCAGCACCAACGGAGGGGCCCTCGGGGCCCCTGAAGCTTTCTTT	CASTNGGALGAPEAFF